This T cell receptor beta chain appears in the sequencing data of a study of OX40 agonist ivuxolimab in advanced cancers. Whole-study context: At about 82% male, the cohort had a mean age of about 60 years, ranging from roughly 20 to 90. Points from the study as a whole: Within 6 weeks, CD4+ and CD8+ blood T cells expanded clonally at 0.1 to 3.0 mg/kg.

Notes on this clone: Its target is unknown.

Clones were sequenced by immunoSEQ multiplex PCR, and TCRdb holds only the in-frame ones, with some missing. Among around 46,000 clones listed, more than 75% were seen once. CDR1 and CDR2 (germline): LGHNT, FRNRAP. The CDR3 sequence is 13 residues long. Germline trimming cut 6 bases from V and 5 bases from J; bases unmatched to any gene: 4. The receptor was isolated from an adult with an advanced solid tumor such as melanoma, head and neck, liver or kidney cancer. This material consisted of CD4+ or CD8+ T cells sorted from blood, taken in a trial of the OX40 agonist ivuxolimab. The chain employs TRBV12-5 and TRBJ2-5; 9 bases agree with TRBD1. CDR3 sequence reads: CASGRTGEETQYF. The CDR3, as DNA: TGTGCTAGTGGCCGGACAGGGGAGGAGACCCAGTACTTC.